This T cell receptor beta chain came from a study of blood T cell repertoires in COVID-19. About the research overall: Spain, Italy and the United States supplied samples that represented acute and convalescent COVID-19. In each case, the material was cDNA or gDNA derived from T cells, B-cell-depleted T cells, or PBMCs.

Trimming cost V 4 bases and J 5 bases, with 9 bases left between them. The CDR3 loop spans 13 amino acids. CDR1 and CDR2 (germline): SGHNT, YYREEE (reference sequence). Original processing methods: From reference gene primer amplification, estimates of nucleated cell counts were derived. The protocol was immunoSEQ multiplex PCR, while the TCRdb copy is restricted to in-frame clones and leaves out a portion. That table furnishes V, J and clone size, whereas the DNA furnished D and trimming. The sample includes just over 45,000 clones, about 87% of them seen just once. J is TRBJ2-2 and V is TRBV5-4; D is uncertain. The TCR sequence derives from a human donor in a cohort sampled during active COVID-19. The sequencing sample was made of peripheral blood. The CDR3 nucleotides read TGTGCCAGCAGCCTAGAGCTGACCGGGGAGCTGTTTTTT. It specifies CASSLELTGELFF. The full variable domain, in which reference TRBV5-4 and TRBJ2-2 provide the parts outside the CDR3, is ETGVTQSPTHLIKTRGQQVTLRCSSQSGHNTVSWYQQALGQGPQFIFQYYREEENGRGNFPPRFSGLQFPNYSSELNVNALELDDSALYLCASSLELTGELFFGEGSRLTVL.